The 5 T cell receptor beta chains presented below share a single source sample, sequenced in a study of T-cell memory formation after mild COVID-19. TCRdb fed the 5' RACE reads into MiXCR, producing one record per CDR3 protein. This table holds just under 350,000 distinct CDR3 sequences, under 15% found once. Source material: PBMCs or a T cell subset sorted from them (not recorded which). The receptors here all came from a man aged 18 to 35 who had mild COVID-19 (a few samples of this study predate the infection). Cell type and time point are not known.

This chain links TRBV3-1 with TRBJ1-1; 11 bases are a match to TRBD1. Trimming removed 1 base from V and 6 bases from J; junction bases left unmatched: 1. From germline, CDR1 is LGHDT and CDR2 YNNKEL (reference sequence). There are 14 residues in the CDR3. The CDR3 reads CASSQGGQGAEAFF. The CDR3 region has the DNA TGTGCCAGCAGCCAAGGGGGACAGGGGGCTGAAGCTTTCTTT. Based on the CDR3 plus reference TRBV3-1 and TRBJ1-1, the full variable domain is DTAVSQTPKYLVTQMGNDKSIKCEQNLGHDTMYWYKQDSKKFLKIMFSYNNKELIINETVPNRFSPKSPDKAHLNLHINSLELGDSAVYFCASSQGGQGAEAFFGQGTRLTVV.

There are a few counts of this clonotype. This chain connects TRBV4-3 to TRBJ1-2; perhaps TRBD1 as D (6 bases). The CDR3 consists of 14 residues. Germline CDR1 reads LGHNA; CDR2 reads YSLEER. Deletions cut 0 bases from V and 7 bases from J, with 12 bases between. CDR3 region: CASSQDGGPSGYTF. DNA for the CDR3: TGCGCCAGCAGCCAAGATGGGGGCCCCAGTGGCTACACCTTC.

The rearrangement joins TRBV4-2 to TRBJ2-1, with TRBD1 as a possible D gene (6 bases). Germline CDR1 is LGHNA and CDR2 is YNFKEQ. This CDR3 contains 15 residues. V was pared by 1 base and J by 7 bases, with 14 bases between. The CDR3 spells CASSQAGDFGNEQFF. Here the CDR3 DNA reads TGTGCCAGCAGCCAAGCAGGGGATTTTGGGAATGAGCAGTTCTTC.

The table lists this clonotype with a few counts. The V and J genes are TRBV2 and TRBJ2-3; a possible D gene is TRBD2 (7 bases). This CDR3 spans 15 amino acids. V lost 2 bases to trimming and J lost 2 bases, with 11 bases between them. Germline V CDR1 and CDR2: SNHLY, FYNNEI. The CDR3 sequence: CASSERGGFTDTQYF. Written as DNA, the CDR3 is TGTGCCAGCAGTGAAAGGGGGGGATTCACAGATACGCAGTATTTT.

This clonotype has more than one count but fewer than ten. The DNA of the CDR3 is TGTGCCAGCAGCCAGAGACAGGGACCGAGTGGCTACACCTTC. It codes for CASSQRQGPSGYTF. The V and J genes are TRBV7-2 and TRBJ1-2, with 7 bases identical to TRBD1. CDR1 and CDR2 from the germline V gene are SGHTA and FQGNSA. After removal of 5 bases from V and 7 bases from J, the junction contained 10 bases not matched to a gene. The CDR3 has 14 residues. Full variable domain (remainder filled in from reference TRBV7-2 and TRBJ1-2): GAGVSQSPSNKVTEKGKDVELRCDPISGHTALYWYRQSLGQGLEFLIYFQGNSAPDKSGLPSDRFSAERTGGSVSTLTIQRTQQEDSAVYLCASSQRQGPSGYTFGSGTRLTVV.